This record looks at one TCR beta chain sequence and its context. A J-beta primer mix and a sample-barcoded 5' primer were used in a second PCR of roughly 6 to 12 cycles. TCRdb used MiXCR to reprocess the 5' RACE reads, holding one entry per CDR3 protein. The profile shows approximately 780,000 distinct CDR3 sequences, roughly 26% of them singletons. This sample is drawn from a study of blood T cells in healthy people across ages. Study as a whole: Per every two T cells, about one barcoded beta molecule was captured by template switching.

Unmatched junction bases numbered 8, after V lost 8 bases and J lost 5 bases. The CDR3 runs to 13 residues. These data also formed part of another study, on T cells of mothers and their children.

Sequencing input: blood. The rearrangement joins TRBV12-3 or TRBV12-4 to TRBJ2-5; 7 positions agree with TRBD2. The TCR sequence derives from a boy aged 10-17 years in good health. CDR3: CASLRVGGETQYF. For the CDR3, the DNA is TGTGCCAGCCTTCGGGTGGGAGGGGAGACCCAGTACTTC.